Each of the 9 T cell receptor beta chains below was sequenced from the same sample in a study of T cell responses to AZD1222 COVID-19 vaccine. TCRdb's table, derived via immunoSEQ multiplex PCR, lists solely in-frame clones and lacks some. The top ten hold 5% to 6.5% of the sample, which has some 150,000 clones, 88% seen once. Sequenced here: peripheral blood, sampled 28 days after the second dose of the MenACWY control vaccine. Source of these receptors: an adult who received the MenACWY meningococcal vaccine as a control.

The J gene is TRBJ1-5, the V gene TRBV30; 7 nucleotides match TRBD1. The CDR3 has 14 amino acids. Germline V gene data show CDR1 as GTSNPN and CDR2 as SVGIG (reference sequence). The V segment lost 1 base and the J segment 6 bases; nucleotides outside the gene matches: 6. CDR3: CAWSETGSRQPQHF. The CDR3 DNA sequence: TGTGCCTGGAGTGAGACAGGGAGTCGTCAGCCCCAGCATTTT.

The gene calls are TRBV7-9 and TRBJ2-7, with D possibly being TRBD1 (6 bases). There are 12 residues in the CDR3. Germline CDR1 and CDR2: SEHNR and FQNEAQ (reference sequence). V was cut by 6 bases and J by 6 bases, with 12 bases left in between. The chain's CDR3 is CASSFKGVEQYF. The CDR3 bases are TGTGCCAGCAGTTTCAAGGGGGTCGAGCAGTACTTC.

The V and J genes are TRBV21-1 and TRBJ1-1; the DNA was not used to check the table's D call, TRBD1. TRBV21-1 is shown as a pseudogene. This CDR3 region has 17 residues. The CDR3 sequence: CAWRWDRDRGRDTEAFF. CDR3 nucleotide sequence: TGTGCCTGGAGGTGGGACCGGGACAGGGGGCGTGACACTGAAGCTTTCTTT.

The V call is TRBV12-3 or TRBV12-4, the J call TRBJ2-5; D may correspond to TRBD1 or TRBD2 (5 bases each). The V and J ends lost 3 bases and 5 bases respectively, with 10 bases between them. CDR3 size: 13 residues. DNA of the CDR3: TGTGCCAGCAGTTTGGGGGATTGGGAGACCCAGTACTTC. Protein: CASSLGDWETQYF.

The genes are TRBV4-3 and TRBJ2-7; no definite D call. V was shortened by 1 base and J by 13 bases, with 17 bases between the two germline ends. The germline V gene encodes CDR1 LGHNA and CDR2 YSLEER. This CDR3 contains 13 residues. This CDR3 reads CASSQVALSSPYF. CDR3 sequence (DNA): TGCGCCAGCAGCCAAGTAGCCCTGTCATCGCCTTACTTC.

The rearrangement links TRBV18 to TRBJ1-3; D may be TRBD1 (6 bases). Germline loops: CDR1 KGHSH, CDR2 LQKENI. This CDR3 spans 16 amino acids. Trimming took 3 bases from V and 0 from J, leaving 12 bases between them. As DNA, the CDR3 is TGTGCCAGCTCACCGACGACAGGCTCCTCTGGAAACACCATATATTTT. Translated, it gives CASSPTTGSSGNTIYF.

Only one count was recorded for this clone. The V and J genes are TRBV9 and TRBJ2-6; D may correspond to TRBD1 or TRBD2 (5 bases each). The CDR3 loop spans 12 amino acids. The V gene's germline CDR1 is SGDLS and CDR2 YYNGEE. V lost 5 bases to trimming and J lost 6 bases, with 6 bases between them. This CDR3 reads CASRGEANVLTF. The CDR3 coding sequence is TGTGCCAGCAGGGGGGAGGCCAACGTCCTGACTTTC. The full variable domain, rest sourced from reference TRBV9 and TRBJ2-6, is DSGVTQTPKHLITATGQRVTLRCSPRSGDLSVYWYQQSLDQGLQFLIQYYNGEERAKGNILERFSAQQFPDLHSELNLSSLELGDSALYFCASRGEANVLTFGAGSRLTVL.

The chain employs TRBV28 and TRBJ2-2; 12 positions agree with TRBD2. After removal of 2 bases from V and 5 bases from J, the junction contained 9 bases not matched to a gene. Germline assignment: CDR1 MDHEN and CDR2 SYDVKM. The CDR3 is 18 residues long. In DNA, the CDR3 is TGTGCCAGCAGTTTACCCGGACTAGCGGGATTAGGTACCGGGGAGCTGTTTTTT. Its translation is CASSLPGLAGLGTGELFF.

The chain joins TRBV7-3 to TRBJ1-6, with 9 positions matching TRBD1. Germline CDR1 SGHTA, CDR2 FQGTGA. This CDR3 is built from 15 residues. V shed 1 base, J shed 10 bases, and the junction held 5 bases outside the gene matches. CDR3 in amino acids: CASSLNWDRDSPLHF. As DNA, the CDR3 is TGTGCCAGCAGCTTAAACTGGGACAGGGACTCACCCCTCCACTTT.